This T cell receptor (beta chain) was sequenced for a study of T cell responses to AZD1222 COVID-19 vaccine. In its sample, this clone was seen a few times. Method: immunoSEQ multiplex PCR; TCRdb's copy keeps in-frame clones and lacks some. The sample has roughly 100,000 clones, roughly 82% seen once; the top ten hold 4% to 6%. Germline V gene data show CDR1 as SGHDN and CDR2 as FVKESK. V was pared by 2 bases and J by 9 bases, with 3 bases of the junction left unmatched. The CDR3 contains 13 residues. The chain links TRBV14 to TRBJ2-1; 8 positions match TRBD2. The receptor was derived from an adult in good health. This material consisted of peripheral blood, taken on day 0 of AZD1222 vaccination. CDR3 nucleotides: TGTGCCAGCAGCCAACGGGGGGGGTCTGAGCAGTTCTTC. Translation: CASSQRGGSEQFF.